This TCR beta chain was sequenced in a study of blood T cell repertoires in COVID-19. On the study more broadly: Sample material is recorded as cDNA or gDNA derived from T cells, B-cell-depleted T cells, or PBMCs.

V was clipped by 0 bases and J by 7 bases; unmatched bases: 1. The CDR3 sequence is 14 residues long. Germline loops: CDR1 SGHRS, CDR2 YFSETQ. This clone was seen once. Data came from immunoSEQ multiplex PCR; TCRdb stores just in-frame clones and leaves some out. The data show about 430,000 clones, with 85% to 90% seen just once and 1.1% held by the top ten. Sequences were obtained from PBMCs or T cells enriched from blood (not recorded which). This clonotype originated in a man younger than 45 who had recovered from COVID-19. The chain couples TRBV5-1 to TRBJ1-6; 7 bases agree with TRBD1. The CDR3, as DNA: TGCGCCAGCAGCTTGGGGGACAGAAATTCACCCCTCCACTTT. It translates to CASSLGDRNSPLHF.